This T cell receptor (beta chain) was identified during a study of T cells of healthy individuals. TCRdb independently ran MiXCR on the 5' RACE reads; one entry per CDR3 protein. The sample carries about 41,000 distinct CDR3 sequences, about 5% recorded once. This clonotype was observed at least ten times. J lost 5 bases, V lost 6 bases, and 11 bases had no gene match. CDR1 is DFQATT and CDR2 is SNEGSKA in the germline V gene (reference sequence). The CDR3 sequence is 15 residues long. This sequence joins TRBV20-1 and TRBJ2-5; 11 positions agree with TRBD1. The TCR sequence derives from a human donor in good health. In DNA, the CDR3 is TGCAGTGCCACCGGGACAGGGGGAACCCTGGAGACCCAGTACTTC. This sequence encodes CSATGTGGTLETQYF.